Reported below is one T cell receptor beta chain. This CDR3 is 13 amino acids long. V lost 4 bases and J lost 4, with 11 bases in between. Germline CDR1 and CDR2: SGHNT and YYREEE (reference sequence). This sample was included in a study of blood T cell repertoires in COVID-19. TCRdb's copy holds only in-frame clones and misses some; the assay was immunoSEQ multiplex PCR. Found here are 240,000 or so clones, about 80% of them singletons; the top ten hold 1.5% to 2%. The V and J genes are TRBV5-4 and TRBJ1-2; TRBD1 might be the D (6 bases). The clonotype originates from a woman over 75 with acute or convalescent COVID-19. The sequenced sample was peripheral blood. The CDR3 DNA sequence: TGTGCCAGCAGCCGTACAGGGACCTATGGCTACACCTTC. Translating gives CASSRTGTYGYTF. Using reference TRBV5-4 and TRBJ1-2 for the parts outside the CDR3, the full variable domain is ETGVTQSPTHLIKTRGQQVTLRCSSQSGHNTVSWYQQALGQGPQFIFQYYREEENGRGNFPPRFSGLQFPNYSSELNVNALELDDSALYLCASSRTGTYGYTFGSGTRLTVV.